These T cell receptor beta chains were read from a single sample in a study of shared clonotypes between healthy human individuals. Sequencing was performed with immunoSEQ multiplex PCR; in TCRdb, only in-frame clones are kept and a portion is missing. The data contain about 1.1 million clones, around three quarters of them singletons. Sequencing was done on a sample of memory CD4+ T cells from PBMCs. The receptors stem from a man aged 18-30 years in good health. Some clones in this sample may be carry-over from other donors' samples. Each CDR3 is given without its conserved first and last residue. The order of the fields is J gene, V gene, CDR3 protein.

J: TRBJ1-1; V: TRBV5-1; CDR3: ASSLVMTGTEAF
J: TRBJ2-7; V: TRBV6-5; CDR3: ASSYGLTYEQY
J: TRBJ2-1; V: TRBV7-3; CDR3: ASSWGPDNEQF
J: TRBJ1-2; V: TRBV6-5; CDR3: ASSTGSGYT
J: TRBJ2-5; V: TRBV7-8; CDR3: ASSPSGGGTQTQY
J: TRBJ2-1; V: TRBV2; CDR3: ASIGERETYNEQF
J: TRBJ1-1; V: TRBV11-1; CDR3: ASSFRRNTEAF
J: TRBJ2-7; V: TRBV4-2; CDR3: ASSQDLGGLGEQY
J: TRBJ1-4; V: TRBV7-2; CDR3: ASSSGGTGNEKLF
J: TRBJ2-4; V: TRBV7-9; CDR3: ASSLALSNIQY
J: TRBJ2-3; V: TRBV9; CDR3: ASHSRPTDTQY
J: TRBJ2-7; V: TRBV19; CDR3: ASSVPGPGYEQY
J: TRBJ2-4; V: TRBV2; CDR3: ASSDPLAVKNIQY
J: TRBJ2-7; V: TRBV5-1; CDR3: ASSIRDGSYEQY
J: TRBJ2-2; V: TRBV9; CDR3: ASSGRPGGRGVPRTGELF
J: TRBJ1-5; V: TRBV2; CDR3: ASRGRSLGAAQH
J: TRBJ2-3; V: TRBV6-1; CDR3: ASSVRLGTDTQY